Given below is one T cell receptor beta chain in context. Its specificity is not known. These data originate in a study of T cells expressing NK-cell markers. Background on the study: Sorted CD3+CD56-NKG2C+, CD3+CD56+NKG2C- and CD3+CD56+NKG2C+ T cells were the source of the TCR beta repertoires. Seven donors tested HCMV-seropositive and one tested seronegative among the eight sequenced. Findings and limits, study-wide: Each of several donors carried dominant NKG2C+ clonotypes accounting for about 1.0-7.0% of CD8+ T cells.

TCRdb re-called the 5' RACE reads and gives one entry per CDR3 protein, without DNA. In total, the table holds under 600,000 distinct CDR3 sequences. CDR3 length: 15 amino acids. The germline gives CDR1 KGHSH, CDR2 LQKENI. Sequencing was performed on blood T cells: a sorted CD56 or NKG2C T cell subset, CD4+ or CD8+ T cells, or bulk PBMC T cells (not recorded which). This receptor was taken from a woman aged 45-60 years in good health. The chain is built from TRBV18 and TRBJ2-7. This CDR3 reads CASSPRGSGKDEQYF. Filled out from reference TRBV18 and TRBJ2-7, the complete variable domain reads NAGVMQNPRHLVRRRGQEARLRCSPMKGHSHVYWYRQLPEEGLKFMVYLQKENIIDESGMPKERFSAEFPKEGPSILRIQQVVRGDSAAYFCASSPRGSGKDEQYFGPGTRLTVT.